The next 13 T cell receptor beta chains were all read from a single sample in a study of blood T cell repertoires in COVID-19. Generated by immunoSEQ multiplex PCR, the TCRdb table keeps only in-frame clones and is missing some. In the table there are approximately 220,000 clones, about 79% of which are singletons. What was sequenced was PBMCs or T cells enriched from blood (not recorded which). The receptors come from a woman in her thirties or forties with acute COVID-19.

The V and J genes are TRBV11-2 and TRBJ1-1; 9 positions agree with TRBD1. The CDR3 extends over 13 amino acids. Unmatched junction bases numbered 6, after V lost 6 bases and J lost 7 bases. From germline, CDR1 is SGHAT and CDR2 FQNNGV. The CDR3 sequence: CASREGQGFEAFF. CDR3 sequence (DNA): TGTGCCAGCAGGGAGGGACAGGGTTTTGAAGCTTTCTTT.

Many counts were recorded for this clone. The gene calls are TRBV7-2 and TRBJ2-3, with a tentative D call TRBD1 (6 bases). Trimming took 6 bases from V and 8 from J, leaving 18 bases between them. Germline CDR1 and CDR2: SGHTA and FQGNSA. The CDR3 loop spans 14 amino acids. The DNA for the CDR3 is TGTGCCAGCAGGGACAGATTAGATACGGGTACGCAGTATTTT. Its translation: CASRDRLDTGTQYF.

The V call is TRBV7-2, the J call TRBJ2-7, with D unclear. The CDR3 is made up of 12 amino acids. Germline-derived CDR1 and CDR2 are SGHTA and FQGNSA. The germline V and J ends were trimmed by 4 bases and 3 bases, with 7 bases remaining between them. CDR3 nucleotides: TGTGCCAGCAGCTCCTACCTCTACGAGCAGTACTTC. This gives the protein CASSSYLYEQYF.

This chain joins TRBV6-5 and TRBJ2-3, with 9 bases that match TRBD2. CDR1 MNHEY and CDR2 SVGAGI come from the germline V gene. V lost 8 bases to trimming and J lost 4 bases; unmatched junction nucleotides: 10. The CDR3 runs 15 residues. CDR3 residues: CASDLRGGGPDTQYF. The CDR3, as DNA: TGTGCCAGCGACCTGCGCGGGGGGGGCCCAGATACGCAGTATTTT.

J is TRBJ2-3 and V is TRBV20-1; TRBD2 is a possible D gene (6 bases). The CDR3 spans 16 residues. Germline CDR1 DFQATT, CDR2 SNEGSKA (reference sequence). Trimming cost V 3 bases and J 0 bases, with 16 bases left between them. The CDR3: CSASGRQDQSTDTQYF. The CDR3 DNA is TGCAGTGCTAGTGGGAGGCAGGATCAAAGCACAGATACGCAGTATTTT.

This chain links TRBV7-2 with TRBJ1-2, with 9 bases matching TRBD1. The CDR3 loop spans 15 amino acids. V was clipped by 4 bases and J by 5 bases; unmatched bases: 8. Germline values: CDR1 SGHTA, CDR2 FQGNSA. The CDR3 protein is CASSSTGTGTYGYTF. CDR3 nucleotide sequence: TGTGCCAGCAGCTCAACCGGGACAGGGACGTATGGCTACACCTTC.

The rearrangement links TRBV20-1 to TRBJ1-2; possible D gene TRBD1, 5 bases. The CDR3 loop spans 11 amino acids. CDR1 is DFQATT, CDR2 SNEGSKA, per germline (reference sequence). CDR3 protein: CSQGRDDGYTF. The DNA for the CDR3 is TGCAGCCAAGGCAGGGATGACGGCTACACCTTC.

The chain joins TRBV7-3 to TRBJ2-7, with TRBD1 matching over 8 bases. V lost 2 bases to trimming and J lost 4 bases; unmatched junction nucleotides: 7. This CDR3 region has 15 residues. CDR1 is SGHTA, CDR2 FQGTGA, per germline. CDR3 region: CASSLGPRQGYEQYF. The CDR3 DNA reads TGTGCCAGCAGCTTAGGACCCAGACAGGGGTACGAGCAGTACTTC.

The chain combines TRBV7-2 with TRBJ2-7, with 8 bases matching TRBD1. Trimming took 1 base from V and 3 from J; bases not matched to a gene: 5. This CDR3 has 15 amino acids. CDR1 and CDR2 from the germline V gene are SGHTA and FQGNSA. As DNA, the CDR3 is TGTGCCAGCAGCTTAGGGGCAGGGGGCCTCTACGAGCAGTACTTC. It specifies CASSLGAGGLYEQYF.

This clone was seen once. J is TRBJ2-7 and V is TRBV27; tentative D call: TRBD1 (5 bases). V lost 6 bases to trimming and J lost 2 bases, with 14 bases between them. This CDR3 comprises 14 residues. Germline CDR1 reads MNHEY; CDR2 reads SMNVEV (reference sequence). The CDR3 region is CASSPRQRTYEQYF. The CDR3 coding sequence is TGTGCCAGCAGCCCGAGACAGCGAACCTACGAGCAGTACTTC.

The chain joins TRBV9 to TRBJ2-1; TRBD2 agrees at 7 bases. The CDR3 extends over 14 amino acids. With V trimmed by 3 bases and J by 4 bases, 4 bases remained unmatched. Germline CDR1 and CDR2: SGDLS and YYNGEE. The CDR3 sequence: CASSALAEYNEQFF. Written as DNA, the CDR3 is TGTGCCAGCAGCGCCCTAGCGGAGTACAATGAGCAGTTCTTC. Full variable domain (rest looked up from reference TRBV9 and TRBJ2-1): DSGVTQTPKHLITATGQRVTLRCSPRSGDLSVYWYQQSLDQGLQFLIQYYNGEERAKGNILERFSAQQFPDLHSELNLSSLELGDSALYFCASSALAEYNEQFFGPGTRLTVL.

The chain couples TRBV6-5 to TRBJ1-4, with a possible D match to TRBD1 (5 bases). The CDR3 is 14 amino acids. Trimming shortened V by 7 bases and J by 8 bases, and 17 bases separated the two germline ends. The V gene's germline CDR1 is MNHEY and CDR2 SVGAGI. The CDR3 DNA reads TGTGCCAGCAAGCTCCGGGGGAGTGGAGAAAAACTGTTTTTT. This gives the protein CASKLRGSGEKLFF.

The V call is TRBV28, the J call TRBJ1-1; D is ambiguous. The germline V gene has CDR1 MDHEN and CDR2 SYDVKM. The V gene lost 2 bases and the J gene lost 1 base, with 8 bases spanning the gap. This CDR3 is 14 amino acids long. The CDR3: CASSLSPPNTEAFF. DNA of the CDR3: TGTGCCAGCAGTTTAAGCCCTCCGAACACTGAAGCTTTCTTT.